Shown below are 16 T cell receptor beta chains from a single sample sequenced in a study of metastatic and nonmetastatic thyroid tumors. TCRdb recomputed clones from the PCR reads via MiXCR. The sample comprises about 33,000 clones, around 17% of which are singletons, and 9.5% to 15% rests with the top ten. The entire patient cohort was treatment-naive prior to thyroid surgery. Input material: blood. The receptors stem from a male donor with papillary thyroid cancer or a benign thyroid nodule (not recorded which). Some clones in this sample may be carry-over from other donors' samples.

This clone was seen at least ten times. V gene TRBV11-2 combines with J gene TRBJ2-7; 10 nucleotides agree with TRBD1. This CDR3 contains 14 residues. V trimming: 4 bases; J trimming: 3 bases; junction bases outside the gene matches: 3. The germline gives CDR1 SGHAT, CDR2 FQNNGV. CDR3 amino acids: CASSWGDRGYEQYF. The CDR3 DNA follows: TGTGCCAGCAGCTGGGGGGACAGGGGCTACGAGCAGTACTTC.

CDR3 amino acids: CASSLGTGGLETQYF. CDR3 nucleotides: TGTGCCAGCAGTTTAGGGACAGGGGGTTTGGAGACCCAGTACTTC. The chain couples TRBV12-3 or TRBV12-4 to TRBJ2-5; 10 bases map to TRBD1. The CDR3 length is 15 residues. The trim removed 1 base at V and 5 bases at J, leaving 4 bases unmatched.

This clone was counted a single time. Without the conserved terminal phenylalanine or tryptophan, this CDR3 likely stems from a read error. V is TRBV11-2 and J is TRBJ2-1; D uncertain. The V gene lost 4 bases and the J gene lost 7 bases, with 11 bases spanning the gap. The CDR3 consists of 13 residues. Germline V gene lookup returns CDR1 SGHAT and CDR2 FQNNGV. CDR3 sequence (DNA): TGTGCCAGCAGCTCAAATATGGGAAATGAGCAGTTCTCC. Protein: CASSSNMGNEQFS.

This clone was detected ten times or more. This chain joins TRBV18 and TRBJ1-4, with D hard to call. CDR3 size: 14 residues. V lost 0 bases to trimming and J lost 7 bases, with 9 bases between them. The germline V gene has CDR1 KGHSH and CDR2 LQKENI. The CDR3 reads CASSPPGVGEKLFF. The CDR3, as DNA: TGTGCCAGCTCACCACCCGGGGTTGGTGAAAAACTGTTTTTT.

This clone was found a few times. A read error may explain this, as a much larger clone is one base away. V usage is TRBV12-5 and J usage is TRBJ2-5, with a tentative D call TRBD1 (5 bases). Germline V gene data show CDR1 as LGHNT and CDR2 as FRNRAP. The CDR3 runs 16 residues. CDR3 residues: CASGQGTGTFQDTQYF. CDR3 sequence (DNA): TGTGCTAGTGGTCAAGGAACAGGAACATTTCAAGATACCCAGTACTTC.

This rearrangement joins TRBV20-1 to TRBJ2-3; TRBD2 matches at 13 bases. V was pared by 5 bases and J by 2 bases, with 4 bases of the junction left unmatched. Per the germline V gene, CDR1 is DFQATT and CDR2 is SNEGSKA (reference sequence). This CDR3 has 15 amino acids. The DNA for the CDR3 is TGCAGTGCTGGCGGGACTAGCGGGAACACAGATACGCAGTATTTT. Protein sequence: CSAGGTSGNTDTQYF.

About this clone itself: The junction departs from the called germline gene at one end, perhaps through a read error. The chain uses TRBV12-3 or TRBV12-4 and TRBJ2-7; no firm D call. There are 13 residues in the CDR3. The DNA for the CDR3 is TGTACCAGCAGTTTAGTTAAGGTCTACGAGCAGTACTTC. Its translation: CTSSLVKVYEQYF.

Many counts were recorded for this clone. The chain's CDR3 is CASSLRDGNQPQHF. Written as DNA, the CDR3 is TGTGCCAGCAGTTTGAGGGACGGCAATCAGCCCCAGCATTTT. The rearrangement uses TRBV27 and TRBJ1-5; D perhaps matches TRBD1 (5 bases). This CDR3 is built from 14 residues. CDR1 MNHEY and CDR2 SMNVEV come from the germline V gene (reference sequence). Trimming took off 3 bases at V and 2 bases at J, with 8 bases between the two ends.

Sample share makes this clone medium-sized. The J gene is TRBJ2-7, the V gene TRBV6-5; weak D call: TRBD1 (5 bases). The V and J ends lost 0 bases and 2 bases respectively, with 11 bases between them. The CDR3 is 15 residues long. CDR1 is MNHEY and CDR2 is SVGAGI in the germline V gene. The CDR3 bases are TGTGCCAGCAGTTACTCCCAAACAGGTACCTACGAGCAGTACTTC. This translates into CASSYSQTGTYEQYF.

This clone has only a few counts. V and J are TRBV10-3 and TRBJ1-6; unclear D gene. CDR1 and CDR2 (germline): ENHRY, SYGVKD. V lost 5 bases and J lost 5, with 13 bases in between. The CDR3 has 15 residues. CDR3 amino acids: CAISPEQPNNSPLHF. CDR3 nucleotides: TGTGCCATCAGTCCCGAACAGCCAAATAATTCACCCCTCCACTTT.

The chain uses TRBV27 and TRBJ2-7, with D possibly being TRBD2 (6 bases). The CDR3 totals 15 residues. V was trimmed by 4 bases and J by 6 bases, leaving 19 bases between them. Per germline, CDR1 MNHEY and CDR2 SMNVEV (reference sequence). CDR3 sequence (DNA): TGTGCCAGCAGTTCTTCCTGGACTATGCCACTCGAGCAGTACTTC. Its translation: CASSSSWTMPLEQYF.

This clone showed up many times. The chain combines TRBV10-1 with TRBJ2-7; 8 bases map to TRBD1. The V gene end was trimmed by 6 bases and the J gene end by 5 bases; junction bases not matched to a gene: 0. CDR3 length: 11 residues. Germline V gives CDR1 WNHNN, CDR2 SYGVQD (reference sequence). The DNA for the CDR3 is TGCGCCAGCAGGGACAGGGACGAGCAGTACTTC. It yields the protein CASRDRDEQYF.

This clone was counted many times. It may be a read error: a sequence one base away is much more abundant. The CDR3 DNA is TGTGCCAGCAGCCTAGGCCGGGCAACCCATAGGGCTAATTCACCCCTCCACTTT. Its translation: CASSLGRATHRANSPLHF. The chain is built from TRBV11-1 and TRBJ1-6; the D is unclear. The CDR3 runs to 18 residues. The V end was cut by 5 bases, the J end by 6 bases, with 23 bases between. The germline CDR1 and CDR2 sequences are SGHAT and FQDESV (reference sequence).

This clone has at least ten counts. The genes are TRBV10-3 and TRBJ1-5; possible D gene TRBD1, 5 bases. Germline values: CDR1 ENHRY, CDR2 SYGVKD. V was clipped by 6 bases and J by 7 bases, with 13 bases between them. The length of the CDR3 is 13 residues. CDR3 DNA sequence: TGTGCCATCAGCGGGGACGGGAACCAGCCCCAGCATTTT. As protein: CAISGDGNQPQHF.

Ten or more counts support this clone. The chain combines TRBV4-2 with TRBJ2-5; TRBD2 is a possible D gene (5 bases). From germline, CDR1 is LGHNA and CDR2 YNFKEQ. The V end was cut by 1 base, the J end by 4 bases, with 13 bases between. This CDR3 region has 15 residues. CDR3 DNA sequence: TGTGCCAGCAGCCAAGTTTTTAGCCGGGGAGAGACCCAGTACTTC. Translated: CASSQVFSRGETQYF.

This clone was observed many times. V and J are TRBV14 and TRBJ1-2; unclear D gene. With 4 bases removed from V and 4 bases from J, the gap between germline ends came to 16 bases. Germline assignment: CDR1 SGHDN and CDR2 FVKESK. The length of the CDR3 is 15 residues. The CDR3 DNA reads TGTGCCAGCAGCCCAAGGGTCGGATGGGCCTATGGCTACACCTTC. The encoded protein is CASSPRVGWAYGYTF.